This TCR beta chain is drawn from a study of T cells in localized non-small cell lung cancer. General observations from the study: Investigators sequenced only a single tumor region, leaving heterogeneity possible.

Germline CDR1 and CDR2: KGHSH and LQKENI. V lost 0 bases to trimming and J lost 5 bases, with 7 bases between them. CDR3 size: 13 residues. Some clones are missing from TCRdb's copy, which holds only in-frame ones; the method was immunoSEQ multiplex PCR. The data contain 20,000 to 25,000 clones, approximately 91% of them singletons. With respect to this clone: Antigen unknown.

The genes are TRBV18 and TRBJ1-1, with D unresolved. The sequence derives from a man aged 40 to 69 with stage I squamous cell lung carcinoma. This sample comprised peripheral blood, obtained before any cancer treatment. The CDR3 loop is CASSPPGMTEAFF. The CDR3 DNA reads TGTGCCAGCTCACCACCGGGGATGACTGAAGCTTTCTTT.